This paragraph covers one T cell receptor (beta chain) sequence. The V gene lost 2 bases and the J gene lost 6 bases, with 7 bases spanning the gap. The CDR3 loop spans 12 amino acids. Germline CDR1 and CDR2: LNHDA and SQIVND (reference sequence). The data were obtained in a study of control samples from healthy donors and cancer patients. The method was immunoSEQ multiplex PCR; TCRdb's version includes in-frame clones alone and lacks a portion of them. The repertoire has under 65,000 clones, around 85% of them found once; the top ten carry 2.8%. This receptor was obtained from a woman between 45 and 60 years old with lung cancer. The specimen sequenced was PBMCs. V usage is TRBV19 and J usage is TRBJ1-2, with D perhaps matching TRBD1 (6 bases). For the CDR3, the DNA is TGTGCCAGTAGTATAAGGGGGGATGGCTACACCTTC. Its protein product is CASSIRGDGYTF.